This entry features one TCR beta chain sequence. Profiled with immunoSEQ multiplex PCR; TCRdb holds only in-frame clones, not every one. The data hold 1,500,000 or so clones, with roughly 96% observed a single time. The sample comes from a study of shared clonotypes between healthy human individuals. V lost 4 bases, J lost 11 bases, and 17 bases lay in between. In germline, CDR1 is ENHRY, CDR2 SYGVKD. CDR3 size: 13 residues. The chain combines TRBV10-3 with TRBJ1-1; the D gene is possibly TRBD1 (5 bases). This clonotype was sampled from a man younger than 40 in good health. The sample taken for sequencing was naive CD4+ T cells sorted from blood. Subset here: CD45RA+ positively selected. CDR3 nucleotides: TGTGCCATCAGTGGTATGAGGGGAAAGGGGGCTTTCTTT. Translated: CAISGMRGKGAFF.